A single sample is the source of the 8 T cell receptor beta chains below, sequenced in a study of beta chain features in type 1 diabetes (dated by TCRdb to the late 2010s). Overall study outcomes, separate from this receptor: Type 1 diabetes patients showed a moderate but significant shortening of TCRB CDR3 length in all four CD4+ subsets.

Preparation of the library involved the immunoSEQ multiplex PCR assay. The entire isolated RNA was reverse transcribed using the High Capacity cDNA Reverse Transcription Kit, and thus expressed TCRB transcripts were sequenced. Drawn from immuneACCESS, this table holds only the in-frame rearrangements with V and J called that TCRdb kept. Clones are partly lost; checked studies trace under half to an unresolved V gene and leave the rest unexplained. This sample holds around 160,000 clones; about 9% were observed only once. The top ten constitute around 0.5% of the sample. Antigens of these TCRs are unknown. The sample was central memory CD4+ T cells from blood. These receptors originate from a woman younger than 35 with type 1 diabetes.

The table lists this clone with a few counts. V usage is TRBV5-1 and J usage is TRBJ2-5, with 9 nucleotides matching TRBD1. This CDR3 comprises 15 residues. V lost 3 bases and J lost 1; bases outside the gene matches: 4. Germline lookup yields CDR1 SGHRS and CDR2 YFSETQ. The CDR3: CASSSGQGPQETQYF. The CDR3 DNA sequence: TGCGCCAGCAGCTCCGGACAGGGGCCCCAAGAGACCCAGTACTTC.

This clone was seen many times. This rearrangement joins TRBV4-1 to TRBJ2-3; 10 nucleotides match TRBD1. Per the germline V gene, CDR1 is MGHRA and CDR2 is YSYEKL. The CDR3 spans 17 residues. J lost 3 bases, V lost 4 bases, and 10 bases had no gene match. CDR3 amino acids: CASSPGDRGGETDTQYF. CDR3 coding DNA: TGCGCCAGCAGCCCCGGGGACAGGGGAGGGGAAACAGATACGCAGTATTTT.

The rearrangement links TRBV27 to TRBJ2-7; possible D gene TRBD2, 5 bases. This CDR3 is 15 amino acids long. V was clipped by 6 bases and J by 7 bases, with 22 bases between them. Germline V gives CDR1 MNHEY, CDR2 SMNVEV (reference sequence). The CDR3, as DNA: TGTGCCAGCAGCCCAGTCGGGATAGGGTTCGGGGAGCAGTACTTC. This gives the protein CASSPVGIGFGEQYF.

This clone occurred a few times. The chain recombines TRBV5-4 with TRBJ2-4; 12 bases match TRBD2. The CDR3 has 16 residues. The junction had 1 base not matched to a gene; V was cut back by 3 bases and J by 0 bases. Germline values: CDR1 SGHNT, CDR2 YYREEE (reference sequence). The CDR3, as DNA: TGTGCCAGCAGCTCACTAGCGGGGGGAGCCAAAAACATTCAGTACTTC. This sequence encodes CASSSLAGGAKNIQYF.

The chain couples TRBV21-1 to TRBJ2-6; the D call in the table, TRBD1, was not verified against the DNA. TRBV21-1 is a pseudogene. The CDR3 sequence is 18 residues long. The CDR3 DNA sequence: TGTGCCAGCAGCAAGAACGGGGTGAGGGGGCCTGGGGCCAACGTCCTGACTTTC. Translation: CASSKNGVRGPGANVLTF.

The J gene is TRBJ2-7, the V gene TRBV6-6; D is undetermined. CDR3 length equals 11 residues. The V end lost 6 bases, the J end lost 1 base, and 4 bases lay between the germline ends. Germline lookup yields CDR1 MNHNY and CDR2 SVGAGI (reference sequence). CDR3 in amino acids: CASSESYEQYF. In nucleotides, the CDR3 is TGTGCCAGCAGCGAGTCCTACGAGCAGTACTTC.

This clone was detected only a few times. The V call is TRBV29-1, the J call TRBJ1-2; D perhaps matches TRBD1 (6 bases). This CDR3 has 13 amino acids. The germline V gene encodes CDR1 SQVTM and CDR2 ANQGSEA. Trimming pared 5 bases from V and 6 bases from J, leaving 16 bases between. This CDR3 is CSVLQGIPNGYTF. The CDR3 nucleotides read TGCAGCGTTCTACAGGGTATACCTAATGGCTACACCTTC.

The chain has TRBV4-1 and TRBJ2-7; maybe TRBD2 (5 bases). CDR3 length: 18 amino acids. The V gene lost 0 bases and the J gene lost 0 bases, with 18 bases spanning the gap. Germline CDR1 reads MGHRA; CDR2 reads YSYEKL. CDR3 protein: CASSQDQEAAEISYEQYF. CDR3 bases: TGCGCCAGCAGCCAAGATCAGGAGGCGGCTGAGATCTCCTACGAGCAGTACTTC.